Described below is a single T cell receptor beta chain sequence and its context. The data were obtained in a study of blood T cell repertoires in COVID-19. Study details: PBMCs, B-cell-depleted T cells, or T cells provided the cDNA or gDNA that made up the material.

Profiling relied on immunoSEQ multiplex PCR, and the TCRdb table lists in-frame clones only, not all of them. There are under 350,000 clones in the sample; 85% to 90% occur only once, and more than 10% lies in the top ten. The sequence came from a human donor in a cohort sampled during active COVID-19. The sample was peripheral blood.

CDR3 region: CASRGRSSYNEQFF. The CDR3 DNA reads TGCGCCAGCAGGGGTAGGAGCTCCTACAATGAGCAGTTCTTC. The rearrangement uses TRBV5-1 and TRBJ2-1, with unresolved D. Trimming shortened V by 5 bases and J by 0 bases, and 9 bases separated the two germline ends. CDR1 and CDR2 from the germline V gene are SGHRS and YFSETQ. This CDR3 is 14 amino acids long.